Sequencing of this T cell receptor beta chain was carried out in a study of human T cells and chemical hapten exposure. The time point: healthy volunteer bleed at 6 weeks. Total RNA was isolated from unfractionated whole blood. Whole-study findings and limits: TCRs whose frequency exceeded 1 in 1000 remained the same following DPC sensitization.

How the authors handled the data: TCR counts had a median of around 94,000 per sample and spanned roughly 20,000 to 750,000. One entry per CDR3 protein, called by TCRdb with MiXCR from the RACE reads. The V and J calls and clone size come from TCRdb's table, not from the authors' own analysis. Among about 34,000 distinct CDR3 sequences, roughly 5.5% were seen once, and the ten largest hold roughly 13%. This clonotype was recorded at least ten times. The antigen remains undetermined. Germline CDR1 GTSNPN, CDR2 SVGIG (reference sequence). Germline trimming cut 0 bases from V and 6 bases from J; bases unmatched to any gene: 4. There are 14 residues in the CDR3.

The clonotype was recovered from a human donor in good health. Some clones in this sample may be carry-over from other donors' samples. The sample consisted of whole blood. V usage is TRBV30 and J usage is TRBJ2-3; 9 positions agree with TRBD2. The chain's CDR3 is CAWSVAGGPDTQYF. CDR3 nucleotide sequence: TGTGCCTGGAGTGTGGCGGGAGGGCCGGATACGCAGTATTTT.